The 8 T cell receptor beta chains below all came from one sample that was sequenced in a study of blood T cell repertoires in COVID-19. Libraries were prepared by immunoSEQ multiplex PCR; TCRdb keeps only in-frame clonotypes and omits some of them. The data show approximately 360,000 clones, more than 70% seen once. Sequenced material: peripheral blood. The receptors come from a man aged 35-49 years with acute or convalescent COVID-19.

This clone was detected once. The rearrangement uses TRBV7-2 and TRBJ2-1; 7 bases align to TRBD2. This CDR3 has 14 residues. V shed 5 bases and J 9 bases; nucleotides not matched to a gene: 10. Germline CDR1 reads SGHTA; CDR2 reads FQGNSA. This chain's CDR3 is CASSITSADVEQFF. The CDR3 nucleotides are TGTGCCAGCAGCATAACTAGCGCCGATGTTGAGCAGTTCTTC.

The CDR3 reads CASSASGLTDTQYF. The CDR3 nucleotides are TGTGCCAGCAGCGCTAGCGGGCTCACAGATACGCAGTATTTT. V usage is TRBV9 and J usage is TRBJ2-3; TRBD2 aligns across 8 bases. V was pared by 3 bases and J by 2 bases, with 2 bases of the junction left unmatched. CDR1 SGDLS and CDR2 YYNGEE come from the germline V gene. This CDR3 region has 14 residues.

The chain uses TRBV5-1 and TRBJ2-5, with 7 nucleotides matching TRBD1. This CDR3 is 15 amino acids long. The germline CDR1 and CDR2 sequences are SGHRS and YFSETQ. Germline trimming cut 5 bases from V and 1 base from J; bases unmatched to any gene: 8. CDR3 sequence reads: CASSSDRTFQETQYF. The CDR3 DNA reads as TGCGCCAGCAGTTCGGACAGGACCTTCCAAGAGACCCAGTACTTC.

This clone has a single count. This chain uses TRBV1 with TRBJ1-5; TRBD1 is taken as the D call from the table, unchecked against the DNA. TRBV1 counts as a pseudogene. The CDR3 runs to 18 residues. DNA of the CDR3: TGCACCAGCAGCCCCCAGGGGCAGTCACTATATAGCAATCAGCCCCAGCATTTT. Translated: CTSSPQGQSLYSNQPQHF.

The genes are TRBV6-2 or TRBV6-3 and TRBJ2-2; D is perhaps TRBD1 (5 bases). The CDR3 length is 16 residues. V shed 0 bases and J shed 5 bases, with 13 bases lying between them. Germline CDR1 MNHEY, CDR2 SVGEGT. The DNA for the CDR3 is TGTGCCAGCAGTTACTCGACCAGGGAAGTAACCGGGGAGCTGTTTTTT. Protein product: CASSYSTREVTGELFF.

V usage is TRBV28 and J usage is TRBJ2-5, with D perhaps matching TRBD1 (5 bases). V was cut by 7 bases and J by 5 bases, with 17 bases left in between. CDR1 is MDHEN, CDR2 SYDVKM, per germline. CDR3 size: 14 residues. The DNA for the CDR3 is TGTGCCAGCACCACCGCCGAGTCAGGGGAGACCCAGTACTTC. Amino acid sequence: CASTTAESGETQYF. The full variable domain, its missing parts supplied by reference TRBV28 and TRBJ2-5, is DVKVTQSSRYLVKRTGEKVFLECVQDMDHENMFWYRQDPGLGLRLIYFSYDVKMKEKGDIPEGYSVSREKKERFSLILESASTNQTSMYLCASTTAESGETQYFGPGTRLLVL.

The CDR3 nucleotides are TGCAGCGTGGGAGCGGGAGGTGAGCAGTTCTTC. Its protein product is CSVGAGGEQFF. V usage is TRBV29-1 and J usage is TRBJ2-1; 9 bases agree with TRBD2. V was pared by 6 bases and J by 9 bases, with 3 bases of the junction left unmatched. Germline CDR1 SQVTM, CDR2 ANQGSEA. There are 11 residues in the CDR3.

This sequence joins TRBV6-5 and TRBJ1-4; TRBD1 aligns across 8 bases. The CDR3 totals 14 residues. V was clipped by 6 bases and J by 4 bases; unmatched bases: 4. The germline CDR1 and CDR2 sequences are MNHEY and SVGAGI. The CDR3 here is CASSRTGSNEKLFF. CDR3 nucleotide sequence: TGTGCCAGCAGCCGGACAGGGAGTAATGAAAAACTGTTTTTT.